One and the same sample provided the 30 T cell receptor beta chains below, sequenced in a study of shared clonotypes between healthy human individuals. Sequenced by immunoSEQ multiplex PCR; TCRdb stores in-frame clones only, minus some. The data show about 2 million clones, about 95% seen once. Naive CD8 cells were CD45RO-negative, positively selected for CCR7, excluding terminally differentiated effector memory CD45RA+ cells. Sequenced material: naive CD8+ T cells sorted from blood. Receptor source: a man aged 18 to 35 in good health.

Here the CDR3 reads CASSLGGTTGYGYTF. The CDR3 DNA sequence: TGTGCCAGCAGCTTAGGCGGGACAACCGGTTACGGCTACACCTTC. This chain uses TRBV13 with TRBJ1-2; D may be TRBD1 (6 bases). The CDR3 loop spans 15 amino acids. The germline V gene has CDR1 PRHDT and CDR2 FYEKMQ (reference sequence). Trimming took 0 bases from V and 8 from J, leaving 16 bases between them.

With regard to this clone: Other nucleotide sequences in the sample specify the same CDR3. The V and J genes are TRBV6-5 and TRBJ2-7, with TRBD2 identical over 12 bases. J gave up 7 bases and V 2 bases, and 0 bases lay outside the gene matches. CDR3 length: 13 residues. CDR1 MNHEY and CDR2 SVGAGI come from the germline V gene. The CDR3 nucleotides are TGTGCCAGCAGTTACGGGACTAGCGGGGAGCAGTACTTC. This encodes CASSYGTSGEQYF.

The chain joins TRBV15 to TRBJ1-6, with 7 nucleotides matching TRBD1. The CDR3 loop spans 15 amino acids. Germline lookup yields CDR1 LNHNV and CDR2 YYDKDF (reference sequence). Germline trimming cut 6 bases from V and 9 bases from J; bases unmatched to any gene: 11. The chain's CDR3 is CATSSSQGGISPLHF. The CDR3 DNA reads TGTGCCACCAGTAGTTCGCAGGGGGGCATTTCACCCCTCCACTTT.

The V call is TRBV9, the J call TRBJ2-3; D is ambiguous. Deletions cut 3 bases from V and 3 bases from J, with 14 bases between. Germline CDR1 and CDR2: SGDLS and YYNGEE. CDR3 size: 15 residues. This CDR3 is CASSATMGWTDTQYF. CDR3 nucleotides: TGTGCCAGCAGCGCAACTATGGGATGGACAGATACGCAGTATTTT. Looking up the rest from reference TRBV9 and TRBJ2-3 gives the full variable domain: DSGVTQTPKHLITATGQRVTLRCSPRSGDLSVYWYQQSLDQGLQFLIQYYNGEERAKGNILERFSAQQFPDLHSELNLSSLELGDSALYFCASSATMGWTDTQYFGPGTRLTVL.

About this clone: Relative to the germline gene, one junction end is altered; a read error may explain this. This same CDR3 is encoded by further DNA sequences in the sample. This rearrangement joins TRBV29-1 to TRBJ1-1; D is unclear. Germline CDR1 SQVTM, CDR2 ANQGSEA. This CDR3 has 9 amino acids. CDR3 bases: TGCAGCGTGGAAGCTGAAGCTTTCTTT. Translated: CSVEAEAFF.

The V call is TRBV9, the J call TRBJ1-4; D is perhaps TRBD1 (5 bases). This CDR3 region has 17 residues. Deletions cut 0 bases from V and 0 bases from J, with 12 bases between. CDR1 and CDR2 (germline): SGDLS, YYNGEE. The CDR3 DNA reads as TGTGCCAGCAGCGTAGAGGGGAGTGAGGCAACTAATGAAAAACTGTTTTTT. This encodes CASSVEGSEATNEKLFF.

The chain is built from TRBV7-9 and TRBJ1-2, with D possibly matching TRBD1 (5 bases). From germline, CDR1 is SEHNR and CDR2 FQNEAQ (reference sequence). V was pared by 5 bases and J by 5 bases, with 18 bases between. The CDR3 has 15 residues. In DNA form, the CDR3 reads TGTGCCAGCAGCCCCGGGGAGGGGCCGGGTTATGGCTACACCTTC. Its protein is CASSPGEGPGYGYTF.

This clone was seen a single time. DNA of the CDR3: TGTGCCAGCAGCCCCGTAGGGACAGCCTACGAGCAGTACTTC. It encodes CASSPVGTAYEQYF. V is TRBV11-2 and J is TRBJ2-7, with TRBD1 matching 7 bases. V shed 5 bases and J 2 bases; nucleotides not matched to a gene: 6. CDR1 is SGHAT and CDR2 is FQNNGV in the germline V gene. CDR3 size: 14 residues. Together with reference TRBV11-2 and TRBJ2-7, the CDR3 gives the full variable domain: EAGVAQSPRYKIIEKRQSVAFWCNPISGHATLYWYQQILGQGPKLLIQFQNNGVVDDSQLPKDRFSAERLKGVDSTLKIQPAKLEDSAVYLCASSPVGTAYEQYFGPGTRLTVT.

CDR3 protein: CASSEGLAPYEQYF. CDR3 nucleotides: TGTGCCAGCAGTGAAGGACTAGCGCCCTACGAGCAGTACTTC. This chain links TRBV6-1 with TRBJ2-7; 8 nucleotides match TRBD2. The CDR3 is 14 amino acids. In germline, CDR1 is MNHNS, CDR2 SASEGT. J was trimmed by 2 bases and V by 1 base; bases with no gene match: 1.

The V and J genes are TRBV6-1 and TRBJ2-3; 8 positions agree with TRBD1. The CDR3 covers 18 residues. With V trimmed by 2 bases and J by 7 bases, 17 bases remained unmatched. CDR1 is MNHNS, CDR2 SASEGT, per germline. The CDR3 coding sequence is TGTGCCAGCAGTGAAAGGGTGGGACAGGTGGGCCTTTGGAATACGCAGTATTTT. Translation gives CASSERVGQVGLWNTQYF.

The chain uses TRBV9 and TRBJ2-2; D not resolved. Germline V gene lookup returns CDR1 SGDLS and CDR2 YYNGEE. The CDR3 has 16 amino acids. Trimming stripped 0 bases from V and 0 bases from J, with 9 bases between. CDR3 bases: TGTGCCAGCAGCGTAGAAAGGGCAACGAACACCGGGGAGCTGTTTTTT. The encoded protein is CASSVERATNTGELFF.

This chain connects TRBV4-3 to TRBJ2-1; 8 nucleotides line up with TRBD1. Germline lookup yields CDR1 LGHNA and CDR2 YSLEER. After removal of 4 bases from V and 7 bases from J, the junction contained 18 bases not matched to a gene. This CDR3 has 18 amino acids. CDR3 sequence reads: CASSPHWTGSFSGNEQFF. Here the CDR3 DNA reads TGCGCCAGCAGCCCCCACTGGACAGGGTCTTTCTCCGGGAATGAGCAGTTCTTC.

This clone was seen a few times. Within the sample, other DNA sequences also encode this same CDR3. The rearrangement uses TRBV7-9 and TRBJ2-7; TRBD1 matches 8 bases. This CDR3 has 14 residues. The V gene's germline CDR1 is SEHNR and CDR2 FQNEAQ (reference sequence). Trimming cost V 5 bases and J 2 bases; bases outside gene matches: 5. The CDR3 loop is CASSPGTGPYEQYF. CDR3 bases: TGTGCCAGCAGCCCCGGGACAGGACCCTACGAGCAGTACTTC.

CDR3: CASSHGTGVIDLANYGYTF. As DNA, the CDR3 is TGCGCCAGCAGCCATGGAACAGGGGTTATCGACTTAGCTAACTATGGCTACACCTTC. The chain recombines TRBV4-1 with TRBJ1-2; 7 bases line up with TRBD1. Germline values: CDR1 MGHRA, CDR2 YSYEKL. V was pared by 3 bases and J by 0 bases, with 16 bases of the junction left unmatched. This CDR3 is built from 19 residues.

This clone was recorded only once. This chain links TRBV7-8 with TRBJ2-7; no reliable D call. The CDR3 totals 15 residues. V gave up 1 base and J gave up 0 bases, with 10 bases separating them. CDR1 and CDR2 from the germline V gene are SGHVS and FQNEAQ. CDR3 loop: CASSLVGGHSYEQYF. The CDR3 DNA reads TGTGCCAGCAGCTTAGTGGGTGGCCACTCCTACGAGCAGTACTTC.

The chain joins TRBV4-1 to TRBJ1-1; D perhaps matches TRBD1 (5 bases). The CDR3 loop spans 14 amino acids. From germline, CDR1 is MGHRA and CDR2 YSYEKL. V was trimmed by 0 bases and J by 8 bases, leaving 13 bases between them. CDR3 residues: CASSQDTVGPEAFF. In DNA form, the CDR3 reads TGCGCCAGCAGCCAAGATACGGTGGGGCCAGAAGCTTTCTTT.

The chain employs TRBV7-8 and TRBJ2-3; 10 bases map to TRBD1. Germline loops: CDR1 SGHVS, CDR2 FQNEAQ. The CDR3 has 17 amino acids. J was trimmed by 5 bases and V by 2 bases; bases with no gene match: 10. In DNA, the CDR3 is TGTGCCAGCAGCTTATATTTCGACAGGGACAGGGGAGATACGCAGTATTTT. This gives the protein CASSLYFDRDRGDTQYF.

V usage is TRBV7-6 and J usage is TRBJ2-1, with 11 nucleotides matching TRBD2. Trimming removed 3 bases from V and 8 bases from J; junction bases left unmatched: 6. Germline V CDR1 and CDR2: SGHVS, FNYEAQ. This CDR3 region has 15 residues. CDR3 region: CASSFNSGGAYEQFF. The CDR3 nucleotides are TGTGCCAGCAGCTTTAATAGCGGGGGGGCCTATGAGCAGTTCTTC.

The CDR3, as DNA: TGTGCCAGCAGTTACTTCGACAGCATGAACACTGAAGCTTTCTTT. It specifies CASSYFDSMNTEAFF. V is TRBV6-5 and J is TRBJ1-1, with D tentatively TRBD1 (5 bases). Looked up from germline, CDR1 is MNHEY and CDR2 is SVGAGI. Trimming took 1 base from V and 0 from J, leaving 9 bases between them. CDR3 size: 15 residues.

The J gene is TRBJ2-7, the V gene TRBV11-2; a weak D match, TRBD1 (6 bases). V dropped 4 bases and J dropped 5 bases, with 18 bases sitting between them. From germline, CDR1 is SGHAT and CDR2 FQNNGV. This CDR3 spans 15 amino acids. The CDR3 sequence: CASSYDISRQDEQYF. CDR3 bases: TGTGCCAGCAGCTACGATATATCTCGACAGGACGAGCAGTACTTC. The full variable domain, with the rest looked up from reference TRBV11-2 and TRBJ2-7, is EAGVAQSPRYKIIEKRQSVAFWCNPISGHATLYWYQQILGQGPKLLIQFQNNGVVDDSQLPKDRFSAERLKGVDSTLKIQPAKLEDSAVYLCASSYDISRQDEQYFGPGTRLTVT.

The V call is TRBV27, the J call TRBJ2-7; maybe TRBD1 (6 bases). CDR3 length: 16 residues. V lost 4 bases and J lost 0, with 16 bases in between. Germline lookup yields CDR1 MNHEY and CDR2 SMNVEV (reference sequence). The CDR3 protein is CASSYTYSDSSYEQYF. In nucleotides, the CDR3 is TGTGCCAGCAGTTATACCTACTCGGACAGCTCCTACGAGCAGTACTTC.

The chain carries TRBV4-3 and TRBJ1-2, with unresolved D. CDR1 and CDR2 (germline): LGHNA, YSLEER. CDR3 length equals 15 residues. The V end was cut by 2 bases, the J end by 1 base, with 11 bases between. This CDR3 is CASSQLVTDNYGYTF. CDR3 nucleotides: TGCGCCAGCAGCCAACTAGTTACCGATAACTATGGCTACACCTTC.

This sequence joins TRBV5-6 and TRBJ1-2, with 9 bases aligning to TRBD1. Looked up from germline, CDR1 is SGHDT and CDR2 is YYEEEE. The CDR3 totals 16 residues. V lost 3 bases to trimming and J lost 8 bases; unmatched junction nucleotides: 14. CDR3 region: CASSSSGTGLFYGYTF. CDR3 nucleotides: TGTGCCAGCAGCTCCTCCGGGACAGGGTTATTCTACGGCTACACCTTC.

This rearrangement joins TRBV5-8 to TRBJ2-7, with 7 bases fitting TRBD2. Germline lookup yields CDR1 SGHTS and CDR2 YDEGEE. The CDR3 has 15 residues. J gave up 2 bases and V 5 bases, and 10 bases lay outside the gene matches. The CDR3 DNA sequence: TGTGCCAGCAGTCCTCAAGCGGGGTCCACCTACGAGCAGTACTTC. Its protein is CASSPQAGSTYEQYF.

The J gene is TRBJ2-1, the V gene TRBV6-1, with 11 bases identical to TRBD1. Trimming cost V 1 base and J 2 bases; bases outside gene matches: 4. CDR3 length equals 17 residues. CDR1 and CDR2 from the germline V gene are MNHNS and SASEGT. The CDR3 reads CASSEEGGQGAYNEQFF. The CDR3 DNA is TGTGCCAGCAGTGAAGAAGGGGGACAGGGGGCCTACAATGAGCAGTTCTTC.

V gene TRBV27 combines with J gene TRBJ2-2; a weak D match, TRBD1 (6 bases). The CDR3 contains 17 residues. The germline CDR1 and CDR2 sequences are MNHEY and SMNVEV (reference sequence). Trimming took off 3 bases at V and 1 base at J, with 15 bases between the two ends. The CDR3 reads CASSFLAGTLNTGELFF. For the CDR3, the DNA is TGTGCCAGCAGTTTCCTAGCCGGGACATTGAACACCGGGGAGCTGTTTTTT.

This CDR3 reads CASSLAAGLFAYEQYF. The CDR3 DNA follows: TGCGCCAGCAGCTTGGCGGCAGGGTTGTTTGCCTACGAGCAGTACTTC. The chain carries TRBV5-1 and TRBJ2-7; D perhaps matches TRBD1 (5 bases). The V and J ends lost 0 bases and 2 bases respectively, with 15 bases between them. Germline V gives CDR1 SGHRS, CDR2 YFSETQ. CDR3 length: 16 residues. The complete variable domain, with remaining parts taken from reference TRBV5-1 and TRBJ2-7, reads KAGVTQTPRYLIKTRGQQVTLSCSPISGHRSVSWYQQTPGQGLQFLFEYFSETQRNKGNFPGRFSGRQFSNSRSEMNVSTLELGDSALYLCASSLAAGLFAYEQYFGPGTRLTVT.

The genes are TRBV5-1 and TRBJ2-2; perhaps D is TRBD1 or TRBD2 (5 bases each). Trimming pared 2 bases from V and 8 bases from J, leaving 7 bases between. Germline CDR1 reads SGHRS; CDR2 reads YFSETQ. The CDR3 is 12 amino acids. CDR3 amino acids: CASSFREGELFF. The CDR3 nucleotides are TGCGCCAGCAGCTTCAGGGAGGGGGAGCTGTTTTTT.

Comment on this clone: This sample also contains other DNA sequences that code for the same CDR3. The CDR3 DNA reads as TGCGCCAGCAGCTTCGGGGGGTACGAGCAGTACTTC. This encodes CASSFGGYEQYF. V gene TRBV5-1 combines with J gene TRBJ2-7; the match to TRBD2 covers 7 bases. This CDR3 spans 12 amino acids. The J segment lost 4 bases and the V segment lost 2 bases, leaving 0 bases of the junction unmatched. The germline V gene encodes CDR1 SGHRS and CDR2 YFSETQ.

This clone was detected once. This chain connects TRBV7-9 to TRBJ2-7, with TRBD1 identical over 7 bases. The CDR3 contains 14 residues. Germline V lookup: CDR1 SEHNR, CDR2 FQNEAQ (reference sequence). Trimming cost V 0 bases and J 6 bases; bases outside gene matches: 5. CDR3 amino acids: CASSLATGAIEQYF. In nucleotides, the CDR3 is TGTGCCAGCAGCTTAGCTACAGGGGCGATCGAGCAGTACTTC.